This T cell receptor (beta chain) was obtained from a study of cytotoxic CD8 clonotypes in ibrutinib-treated CLL. The method was immunoSEQ multiplex PCR; TCRdb's version includes in-frame clones alone and lacks a portion of them. There are some 290,000 clones in the sample; about 80% occur only once, and about 6.7% lies in the top ten. Germline CDR1 SGHTA, CDR2 FQGNSA. V gave up 3 bases and J gave up 1 base, with 10 bases separating them. The CDR3 consists of 15 residues. This clone was counted between two and nine times. The input for sequencing was PBMCs, taken before ibrutinib treatment. The TCR originated in a human donor with chronic lymphocytic leukemia. The chain recombines TRBV7-2 with TRBJ1-5, with D unresolved. The CDR3 here is CASSLGSRSNQPQHF. CDR3 DNA: TGTGCCAGCAGCTTGGGGTCGAGGAGCAATCAGCCCCAGCATTTT.